This TCR beta chain was sequenced in a study of CD8+CD57+ T cells in acquired aplastic anemia. Germline V lookup: CDR1 DFQATT, CDR2 SNEGSKA (reference sequence). V lost 7 bases and J lost 1, with 14 bases in between. The CDR3 is 13 amino acids. Template material for TCR beta VDJ and CDR3 profiling consisted of genomic DNA. TCRdb reprocessed the reads via MiXCR and lists one record per CDR3 protein. Here the sample spans 180,000 or so distinct CDR3 sequences, less than 55% being singletons. This clonotype was observed many times. This rearrangement joins TRBV20-1 to TRBJ2-7; the D gene is possibly TRBD2 (6 bases). The sequenced material came from sorted CD4+, CD8+, or CD8+CD57+ T cells (not recorded which) from PBMCs. The sequence derives from a human donor in good health. CDR3: CSGLGGASYEQYF. CDR3 nucleotide sequence: TGCAGTGGGTTGGGGGGAGCTTCCTACGAGCAGTACTTC.